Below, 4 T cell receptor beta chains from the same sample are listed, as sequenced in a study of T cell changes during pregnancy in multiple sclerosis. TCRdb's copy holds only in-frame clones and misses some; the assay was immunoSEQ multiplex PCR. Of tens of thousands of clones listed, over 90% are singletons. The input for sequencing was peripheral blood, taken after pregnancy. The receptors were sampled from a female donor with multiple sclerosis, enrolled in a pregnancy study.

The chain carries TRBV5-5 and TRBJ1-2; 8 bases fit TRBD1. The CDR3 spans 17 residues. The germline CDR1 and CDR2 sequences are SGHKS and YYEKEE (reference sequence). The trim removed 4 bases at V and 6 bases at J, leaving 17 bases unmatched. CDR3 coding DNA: TGTGCCAGCAGCGGTGGGCTCGGGGACAGGAGGTCGGATGGCTACACCTTC. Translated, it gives CASSGGLGDRRSDGYTF.

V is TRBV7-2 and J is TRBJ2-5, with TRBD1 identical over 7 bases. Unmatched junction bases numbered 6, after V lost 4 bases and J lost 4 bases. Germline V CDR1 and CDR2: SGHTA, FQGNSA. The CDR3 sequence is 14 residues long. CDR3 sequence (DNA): TGTGCCAGCAGCTCCTACAGGGGAAGAGAGACCCAGTACTTC. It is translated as CASSSYRGRETQYF.

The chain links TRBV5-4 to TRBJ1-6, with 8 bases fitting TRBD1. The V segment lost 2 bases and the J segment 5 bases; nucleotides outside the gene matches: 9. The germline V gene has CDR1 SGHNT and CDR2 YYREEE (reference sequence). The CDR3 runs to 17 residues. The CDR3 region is CASSFRTGRANNSPLHF. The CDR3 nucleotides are TGTGCCAGCAGCTTTAGGACAGGGAGGGCCAATAATTCACCCCTCCACTTT.

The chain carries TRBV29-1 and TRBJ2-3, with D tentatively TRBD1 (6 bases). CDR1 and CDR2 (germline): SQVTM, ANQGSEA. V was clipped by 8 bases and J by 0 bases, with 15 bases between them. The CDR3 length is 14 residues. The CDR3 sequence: CSHMGAGSTDTQYF. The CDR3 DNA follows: TGCAGCCACATGGGGGCAGGGAGCACAGATACGCAGTATTTT.